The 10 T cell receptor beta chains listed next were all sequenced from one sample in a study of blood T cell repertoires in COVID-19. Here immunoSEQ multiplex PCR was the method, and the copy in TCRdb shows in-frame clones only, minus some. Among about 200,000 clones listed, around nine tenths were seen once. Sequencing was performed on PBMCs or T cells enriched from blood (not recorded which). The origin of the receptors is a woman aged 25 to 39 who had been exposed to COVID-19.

CDR3 nucleotide sequence: TGTGCCAGCTCACCCGGGGGGAGCTATGGCTACACCTTC. Encoded protein: CASSPGGSYGYTF. This rearrangement joins TRBV18 to TRBJ1-2; perhaps TRBD1 as D (5 bases). Deletions cut 3 bases from V and 4 bases from J, with 9 bases between. This CDR3 spans 13 amino acids. CDR1 is KGHSH, CDR2 LQKENI, per germline.

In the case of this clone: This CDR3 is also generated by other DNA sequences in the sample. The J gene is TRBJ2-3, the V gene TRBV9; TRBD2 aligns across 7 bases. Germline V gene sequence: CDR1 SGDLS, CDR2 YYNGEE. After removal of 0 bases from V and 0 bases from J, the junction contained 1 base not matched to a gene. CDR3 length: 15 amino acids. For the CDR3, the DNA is TGTGCCAGCAGCGTAGGCGGGGGTAGCACAGATACGCAGTATTTT. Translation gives CASSVGGGSTDTQYF.

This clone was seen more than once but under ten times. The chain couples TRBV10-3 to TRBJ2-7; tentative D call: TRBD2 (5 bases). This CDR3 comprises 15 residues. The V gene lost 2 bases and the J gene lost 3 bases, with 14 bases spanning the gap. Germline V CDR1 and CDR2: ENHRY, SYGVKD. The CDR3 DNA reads TGTGCCATCAGTGAGAAGAGGGCTTCGGACTACGAGCAGTACTTC. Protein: CAISEKRASDYEQYF.

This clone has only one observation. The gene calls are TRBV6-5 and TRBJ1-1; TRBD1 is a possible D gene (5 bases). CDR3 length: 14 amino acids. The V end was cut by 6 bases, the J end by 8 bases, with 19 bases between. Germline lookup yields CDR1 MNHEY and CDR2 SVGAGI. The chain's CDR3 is CASSPRGENGEAFF. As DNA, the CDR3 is TGTGCCAGCAGCCCCCGGGGGGAAAACGGGGAAGCTTTCTTT.

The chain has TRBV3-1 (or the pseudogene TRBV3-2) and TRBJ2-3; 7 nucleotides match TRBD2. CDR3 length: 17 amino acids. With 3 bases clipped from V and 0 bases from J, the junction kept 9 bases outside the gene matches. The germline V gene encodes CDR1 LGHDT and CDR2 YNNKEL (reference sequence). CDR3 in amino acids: CASSQTILASSTDTQYF. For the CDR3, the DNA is TGTGCCAGCAGCCAGACCATACTAGCGTCTAGCACAGATACGCAGTATTTT.

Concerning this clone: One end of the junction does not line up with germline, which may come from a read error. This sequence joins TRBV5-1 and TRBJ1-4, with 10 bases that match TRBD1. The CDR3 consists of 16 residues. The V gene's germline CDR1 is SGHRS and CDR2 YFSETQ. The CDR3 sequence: CASSLGQGTTNEKLFF. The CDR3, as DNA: TGCGCCAGCAGTTTGGGACAGGGGACAACTAATGAAAAACTGTTTTTT.

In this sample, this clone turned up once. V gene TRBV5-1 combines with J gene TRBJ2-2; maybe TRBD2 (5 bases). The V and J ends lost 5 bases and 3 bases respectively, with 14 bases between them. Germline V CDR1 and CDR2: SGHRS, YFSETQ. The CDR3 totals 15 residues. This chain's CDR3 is CASRRELGDTGELFF. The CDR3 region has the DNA TGCGCCAGCAGAAGGGAACTAGGTGACACCGGGGAGCTGTTTTTT.

The CDR3 sequence: CASSLVFTYNEQFF. In DNA, the CDR3 is TGCGCCAGCAGCTTGGTTTTTACCTACAATGAGCAGTTCTTC. The J gene is TRBJ2-1, the V gene TRBV5-1; no definite D call. V was pared by 0 bases and J by 2 bases, with 6 bases between. Per the germline V gene, CDR1 is SGHRS and CDR2 is YFSETQ. The CDR3 is 14 amino acids.

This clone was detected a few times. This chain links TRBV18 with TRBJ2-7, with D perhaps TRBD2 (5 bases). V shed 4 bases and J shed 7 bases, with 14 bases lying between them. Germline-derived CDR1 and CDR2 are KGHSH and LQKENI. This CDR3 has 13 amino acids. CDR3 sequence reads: CASSRDSPGEQYF. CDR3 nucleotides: TGTGCCAGCTCACGAGACTCCCCGGGGGAGCAGTACTTC. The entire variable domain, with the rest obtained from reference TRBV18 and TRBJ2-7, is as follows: NAGVMQNPRHLVRRRGQEARLRCSPMKGHSHVYWYRQLPEEGLKFMVYLQKENIIDESGMPKERFSAEFPKEGPSILRIQQVVRGDSAAYFCASSRDSPGEQYFGPGTRLTVT.

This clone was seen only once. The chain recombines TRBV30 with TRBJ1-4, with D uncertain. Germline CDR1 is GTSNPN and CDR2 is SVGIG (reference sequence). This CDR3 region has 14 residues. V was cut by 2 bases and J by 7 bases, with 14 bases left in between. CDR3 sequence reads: CAWSSPSASEKLFF. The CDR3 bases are TGTGCCTGGAGTAGCCCCAGCGCTAGTGAAAAACTGTTTTTT.